This TCR beta chain appears in the sequencing data of a study of blood T cell repertoires in COVID-19. The CDR3 totals 18 residues. The V end was cut by 3 bases, the J end by 1 base, with 21 bases between. The germline V gene encodes CDR1 LNHDA and CDR2 SQIVND (reference sequence). Profiled with immunoSEQ multiplex PCR; TCRdb holds only in-frame clones, not every one. The sample records tens of thousands of clones, 75% to 95% being singletons. Sequencing was carried out using peripheral blood. The genes are TRBV19 and TRBJ1-2, with D tentatively TRBD1 (6 bases). The receptor comes from an older man with active COVID-19. The CDR3 is CASSIGHRVAILNYGYTF. In DNA, the CDR3 is TGTGCCAGTAGTATCGGCCACAGGGTTGCTATCCTTAACTATGGCTACACCTTC.